This TCR beta chain is from a study of T cell responses to AZD1222 COVID-19 vaccine (dated by TCRdb to the early 2020s). Context from the whole study: A total of just over 230 trial participants underwent TCR sequencing, of whom some 210 received two doses of AZD1222 and approximately 25 received two doses of the MenACWY control vaccine. Trial participants were enrolled by age into 18-55, 56-69 and 70-plus year subgroups, with roughly 160, 29 and 62 TCR-sequenced participants respectively.

The CDR3 regions of human TCRbeta chains were analyzed by immunosequencing. As for the original processing: TCRs in the repertoires were compared against a reference library of SARS-CoV-2-specific TCRs that had been generated with the MIRA antigen-specificity platform. Breadth meant the fraction of unique TCRs that were SARS-CoV-2-associated, whereas depth meant the fraction of total T cells that were SARS-CoV-2-associated. Using the MIRA data, every spike-specific TCR was mapped to the spike region that the TCR reacted to and assigned to either a CD4 or a CD8 class. Log10-transformed breadth and depth values were compared by one-way ANOVA with Sidak's multiple comparisons tests. Imported from immuneACCESS, the table was reduced by TCRdb to in-frame sequences with V and J called. These copies leave out some clones; in studies compared against another copy, an unresolved V gene accounts for under half, and the cause of the remainder is not known. V and J calls and clone size are given by that table; D and trimming were obtained from the DNA. The sample table contains about 150,000 clones; only one count was recorded for roughly 89% of them. The top ten clonotypes cover around 1.7% of the sample.

Study-wide findings and limitations: Conclusions about previously exposed vaccinees were limited because only six AZD1222 recipients were SARS-CoV-2 seropositive at baseline. Spike-specific TCR breadth and depth rose significantly after two AZD1222 doses compared with day 0 and with MenACWY recipients. The vaccine-associated CD4 TCRs covered the entire spike protein, and the dominant responses fell in regions 160-218 and 743-854. Participants were mostly white British, with more females than males. The authors suggested clonal diversity may have been underestimated. Reportedly, close to half of the unique spike-specific TCRs recognized epitopes lying outside the regions that are mutated in the B.1.351 and B.1.1.7 variants. No day 14 peak-response samples were available, so repertoires were characterized only after the peak T cell response. The 56-69-year group was small, and its depth increase did not reach significance, likely because of low power.

From the cysteine through the phenylalanine, the CDR3 covers 14 amino acids. Only CDR3 DNA is held: 42 bases, read in frame from base 1. The germline V gene encodes CDR1 SGHAT and CDR2 FQNNGV. The V end loses 5 bases and the J end loses 9 bases, and a stretch of 16 bases separates them. The time point label, read with the paper, signifies: about 28 days (+/-7) after the second vaccine dose. Because spike-specific TCR depth and breadth did not differ between the two schedules, AZD1222 recipients who got a second dose at roughly 4 weeks were pooled with those who got a second dose at roughly 12 weeks. Samples from vaccinated people were obtained from the UK trials COV001 and COV002, which included a single-blind randomized controlled phase 2/3 trial of AZD1222 (ChAdOx1 nCoV-19) in healthy adults. For TCRbeta chain sequencing, PBMC samples were collected from trial participants at day 0 and at day 28 after the second dose.

Notes on this clone: No antigen is known for it. Base qualities are not at hand, and no much larger clone is one base apart.

The rearranged chain carries TRBV11-2 and TRBJ1-4; no D segment can be confidently identified. This clonotype was sampled from an adult who received the AZD1222 COVID-19 vaccine. This material consisted of peripheral blood, taken 28 days after the second AZD1222 dose. The nucleotide sequence is TGTGCCAGCAGCCCATTTGGGTGGCAGAAAAAACTGTTTTTT. The translation is CASSPFGWQKKLFF. Beyond the CDR3, the reference TRBV11-2 and TRBJ1-4 genes provide the residues; the full variable domain reads: EAGVAQSPRYKIIEKRQSVAFWCNPISGHATLYWYQQILGQGPKLLIQFQNNGVVDDSQLPKDRFSAERLKGVDSTLKIQPAKLEDSAVYLCASSPFGWQKKLFFGSGTQLSVL.